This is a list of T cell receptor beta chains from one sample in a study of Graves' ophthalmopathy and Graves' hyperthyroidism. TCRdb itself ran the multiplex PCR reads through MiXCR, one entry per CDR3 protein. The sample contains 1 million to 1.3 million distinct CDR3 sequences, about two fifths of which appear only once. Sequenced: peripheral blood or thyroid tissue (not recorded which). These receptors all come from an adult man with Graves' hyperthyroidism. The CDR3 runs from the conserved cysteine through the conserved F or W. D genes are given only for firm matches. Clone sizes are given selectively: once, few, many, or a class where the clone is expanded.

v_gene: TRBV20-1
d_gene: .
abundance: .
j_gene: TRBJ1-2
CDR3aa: CSARVSLGGGYTF
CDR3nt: TGCAGTGCTAGAGTTTCACTCGGGGGTGGCTACACCTTC

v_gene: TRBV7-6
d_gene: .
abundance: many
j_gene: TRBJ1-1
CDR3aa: CASSQSAAMITEAFF
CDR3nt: TGTGCCAGCAGCCAGTCGGCAGCGATGATCACTGAAGCTTTCTTT

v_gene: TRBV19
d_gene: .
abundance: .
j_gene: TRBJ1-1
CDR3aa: CASSIPGAPNTEAFF
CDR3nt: TGTGCCAGTAGTATCCCCGGGGCCCCGAACACTGAAGCTTTCTTT

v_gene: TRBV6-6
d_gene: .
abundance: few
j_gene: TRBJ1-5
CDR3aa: CASNGGWDQPQHF
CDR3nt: TGTGCCAGCAATGGGGGCTGGGATCAGCCCCAGCATTTT

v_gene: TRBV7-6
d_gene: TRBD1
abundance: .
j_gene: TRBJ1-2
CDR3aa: CASSPGQGNFYGYTF
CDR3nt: TGTGCCAGCAGCCCGGGACAGGGAAACTTCTATGGCTACACCTTC

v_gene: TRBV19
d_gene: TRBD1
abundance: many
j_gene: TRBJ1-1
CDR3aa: CASSKIQGMNTEAFF
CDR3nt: TGTGCCAGTAGTAAGATACAGGGGATGAACACTGAAGCTTTCTTT

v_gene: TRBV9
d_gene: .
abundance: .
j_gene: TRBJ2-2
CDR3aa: CASSVAWELFF
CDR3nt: TGTGCCAGCAGCGTAGCGTGGGAGCTGTTTTTT

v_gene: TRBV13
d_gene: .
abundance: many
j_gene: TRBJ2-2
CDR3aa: CASSLIAGELFF
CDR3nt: TGTGCCAGCAGCTTAATTGCCGGGGAGCTGTTTTTT

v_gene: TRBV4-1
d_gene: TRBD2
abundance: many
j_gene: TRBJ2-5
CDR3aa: CASSHRLAGGPGETQYF
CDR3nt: TGCGCCAGCAGCCACCGACTAGCGGGAGGGCCGGGGGAGACCCAGTACTTC

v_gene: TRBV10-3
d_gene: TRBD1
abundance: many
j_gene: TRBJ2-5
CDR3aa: CAISRDSQETQYF
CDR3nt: TGTGCCATCAGCCGGGACAGCCAAGAGACCCAGTACTTC